The sequence of this T cell receptor (beta chain) was determined in a study of intratumoral heterogeneity in liver cancer. TCRdb keeps only in-frame clones here, not all; method: immunoSEQ multiplex PCR. Of thousands of clones detected, about 64% appear once; the ten largest clones hold around 23%. All patients had early-stage hepatocellular carcinoma and were untreated before surgical resection. The CDR3 consists of 15 residues. The germline CDR1 and CDR2 sequences are MNHNS and SASEGT. The V and J ends lost 3 bases and 9 bases, in that order; junction bases with no gene match: 9. The chain links TRBV6-1 to TRBJ2-1; 9 nucleotides agree with TRBD1. Source: tumor-adjacent normal tissue, taken before any cancer treatment. This receptor was identified in a man aged 70-80 years with hepatocellular carcinoma. For the CDR3, the DNA is TGTGCCAGCAGTGAGGGGACAGGGTCCCTTTTTGAGCAGTTCTTC. Residues: CASSEGTGSLFEQFF.